This passage covers 2 T cell receptor beta chains from one sample sequenced in a study of Ad26.COV2.S vaccination and SARS-CoV-2 variants. Treatment: approximately 18 received Ad26.COV2.S at low or high dose, single or two shots; about 5 received placebo; per-sample allocation not given. After the first vaccine or placebo injection, samples were drawn on day 63. Some clones are missing from TCRdb's copy, which holds only in-frame ones; the method was immunoSEQ multiplex PCR. This sample carries more than 300,000 clones, about 86% of them seen once, and the ten largest clones take roughly 2.1%. This specimen consisted of peripheral blood, obtained in a trial of Ad26.COV2.S vaccine versus placebo. These receptors came from a person between 18 and 65 years old who received the Ad26.COV2.S COVID-19 vaccine or a placebo.

The gene calls are TRBV6-5 and TRBJ1-2, with D perhaps TRBD1 (5 bases). Trimming removed 7 bases from V and 4 bases from J, with 13 bases in between. The germline V gene has CDR1 MNHEY and CDR2 SVGAGI. The CDR3 totals 13 residues. This chain's CDR3 is CASTVGTFYGYTF. The CDR3 DNA reads TGTGCCAGCACAGTGGGGACTTTCTATGGCTACACCTTC.

The chain links TRBV6-2 or TRBV6-3 to TRBJ1-3, with 9 bases identical to TRBD1. This CDR3 contains 16 residues. CDR1 and CDR2 (germline): MNHEY, SVGEGT. With 4 bases clipped from V and 4 bases from J, the junction kept 8 bases outside the gene matches. CDR3 protein: CASSSHRGLRGNTIYF. The CDR3 nucleotides are TGTGCCAGCAGTTCCCACAGGGGGCTACGAGGAAACACCATATATTTT.